The 10 T cell receptor beta chains presented below share a single source sample, sequenced in a study of blood T cell repertoires in COVID-19. Assay: immunoSEQ multiplex PCR; the TCRdb copy retains only in-frame clones and omits some. The data hold 210,000 or so clones, with approximately 85% observed a single time. Input material: peripheral blood. These receptors originate from a man in his fifties with COVID-19, enrolled during active disease.

The V and J genes are TRBV6-2 or TRBV6-3 and TRBJ1-5, with 10 nucleotides matching TRBD1. Germline V gives CDR1 MNHEY, CDR2 SVGEGT. Trimming took 5 bases from V and 3 from J; bases not matched to a gene: 7. The CDR3 is 16 residues long. Here the CDR3 reads CASSTRDRGPNQPQHF. CDR3 nucleotides: TGTGCCAGCAGTACCCGGGACAGGGGTCCCAATCAGCCCCAGCATTTT.

The chain carries TRBV2 and TRBJ2-2; D is undetermined. Trimming took 6 bases from V and 6 from J, leaving 11 bases between them. This CDR3 has 13 amino acids. Germline V gene data show CDR1 as SNHLY and CDR2 as FYNNEI. This CDR3 is CASSDLRAGELFF. The CDR3 nucleotides read TGTGCCAGCAGCGATCTCCGCGCCGGGGAGCTGTTTTTT.

The rearrangement uses TRBV6-6 and TRBJ1-2; the D is unclear. The CDR3 covers 13 residues. V gave up 7 bases and J gave up 4 bases, with 13 bases separating them. Germline-derived CDR1 and CDR2 are MNHNY and SVGAGI (reference sequence). This CDR3 is CASTPGRVYGYTF. CDR3 in DNA: TGTGCCAGCACCCCGGGGAGAGTCTATGGCTACACCTTC.

J is TRBJ2-7 and V is TRBV11-2; perhaps TRBD1 as D (6 bases). This CDR3 region has 13 residues. Looked up from germline, CDR1 is SGHAT and CDR2 is FQNNGV. With 8 bases removed from V and 1 base from J, the gap between germline ends came to 12 bases. The CDR3: CASGRQESYEQYF. The CDR3 DNA sequence: TGTGCCAGCGGACGACAGGAGTCCTACGAGCAGTACTTC. Supplemented by reference TRBV11-2 and TRBJ2-7, the full variable domain reads EAGVAQSPRYKIIEKRQSVAFWCNPISGHATLYWYQQILGQGPKLLIQFQNNGVVDDSQLPKDRFSAERLKGVDSTLKIQPAKLEDSAVYLCASGRQESYEQYFGPGTRLTVT.

The chain employs TRBV6-5 and TRBJ1-6; maybe TRBD1 (5 bases). CDR1 is MNHEY, CDR2 SVGAGI, per germline. The CDR3 covers 13 residues. V was clipped by 7 bases and J by 11 bases, with 15 bases between them. Here the CDR3 reads CASTDLSGPPLHF. DNA for the CDR3: TGTGCCAGCACAGACCTATCAGGGCCACCCCTCCACTTT.

The V and J genes are TRBV11-2 and TRBJ2-7; TRBD2 matches at 10 bases. The CDR3 has 17 amino acids. Germline CDR1 SGHAT, CDR2 FQNNGV. V was pared by 2 bases and J by 0 bases, with 7 bases of the junction left unmatched. CDR3 nucleotides: TGTGCCAGCAGCTTATGGGCTAGCGGGGGCCCCTCCTACGAGCAGTACTTC. Its translation: CASSLWASGGPSYEQYF.

The CDR3 coding sequence is TGTGCCAGCAGCGCCGGGACAGGGATCGGGAACTACGAGCAGTACTTC. Translating gives CASSAGTGIGNYEQYF. The rearrangement joins TRBV9 to TRBJ2-7; 9 positions match TRBD1. The V gene end was trimmed by 3 bases and the J gene end by 3 bases; junction bases not matched to a gene: 10. CDR1 and CDR2 (germline): SGDLS, YYNGEE. This CDR3 spans 16 amino acids.

The chain employs TRBV4-2 and TRBJ2-5; 11 nucleotides align to TRBD2. With 1 base clipped from V and 2 bases from J, the junction kept 3 bases outside the gene matches. Germline CDR1 and CDR2: LGHNA and YNFKEQ. The CDR3 contains 16 residues. The CDR3 DNA reads TGTGCCAGCAGCCAAGCCGGGACTAGCGGACAAGAGACCCAGTACTTC. It encodes CASSQAGTSGQETQYF.

The chain recombines TRBV21-1 with TRBJ2-7; the table assigns TRBD1, which was not confirmed against the DNA. TRBV21-1 constitutes a pseudogene. This CDR3 has 14 amino acids. The CDR3: CASTKGQATYEQYF. The DNA for the CDR3 is TGTGCCAGCACTAAGGGACAGGCGACCTACGAGCAGTACTTC.

J is TRBJ2-7 and V is TRBV10-2; a possible D gene is TRBD2 (5 bases). The CDR3 consists of 12 residues. CDR1 is WSHSY and CDR2 is SAAADI in the germline V gene. V was shortened by 9 bases and J by 0 bases, with 9 bases between the two germline ends. CDR3 nucleotide sequence: TGCGCCAGTAGCGTTAGCTCCTACGAGCAGTACTTC. Amino acids: CASSVSSYEQYF.